The clone carrying this T cell receptor (beta chain) has more than one count but fewer than ten. The germline CDR1 and CDR2 sequences are SNHLY and FYNNEI. This CDR3 comprises 15 residues. Germline trimming cut 8 bases from V and 8 bases from J; bases unmatched to any gene: 9. The primer mix had 60 Vbeta and 13 Jbeta primers. The method was immunoSEQ multiplex PCR; TCRdb's version includes in-frame clones alone and lacks a portion of them. The table has 150,000 to 200,000 clones, roughly 80% seen once; the top ten hold around 2.1%. The data were obtained in a study of cytomegalovirus exposure and HLA in healthy donors.

This chain connects TRBV2 to TRBJ2-3; 14 nucleotides match TRBD2. Input material: PBMCs. This TCR derives from a man in his fifties in good health and CMV-seropositive. The CDR3 DNA reads TGTGCCAGCCGAGTGGGGACTAGCGGGGGCGGTACGCAGTATTTT. Its translation is CASRVGTSGGGTQYF.